Below, 13 T cell receptor beta chains from the same sample are listed, as sequenced in a study of technical replicates of blood from a few donors. Libraries were prepared by immunoSEQ multiplex PCR; TCRdb keeps only in-frame clonotypes and omits some of them. The repertoire consists of some 62,000 clones, with around 87% occurring once and the leading ten covering about 5.1%. The sequenced material came from PBMCs. The receptors were gathered from a human donor in good health. Some clones in this sample may be carry-over from other donors' samples.

The chain couples TRBV6-1 to TRBJ2-2; 8 nucleotides match TRBD1. Germline loops: CDR1 MNHNS, CDR2 SASEGT. With V trimmed by 7 bases and J by 1 base, 5 bases remained unmatched. The CDR3 has 15 residues. The DNA of the CDR3 is TGTGCCAGCACCTCGACAGGGGAGAACACCGGGGAGCTGTTTTTT. This translates into CASTSTGENTGELFF.

There are a few counts of this clone. The gene calls are TRBV4-3 and TRBJ1-1; 7 nucleotides align to TRBD1. This CDR3 region has 15 residues. The V and J ends lost 4 bases and 5 bases, in that order; junction bases with no gene match: 10. The germline V gene has CDR1 LGHNA and CDR2 YSLEER. CDR3 DNA sequence: TGCGCCAGCAGCCGCCAGACAGGGTTTGGGACTGAAGCTTTCTTT. Translated, it gives CASSRQTGFGTEAFF.

The chain carries TRBV9 and TRBJ2-2, with 9 bases aligning to TRBD1. The CDR3 extends over 15 amino acids. With 4 bases clipped from V and 6 bases from J, the junction kept 7 bases outside the gene matches. Looked up from germline, CDR1 is SGDLS and CDR2 is YYNGEE. The CDR3 sequence: CASSTGTGKAGELFF. The CDR3 nucleotides read TGTGCCAGCAGCACCGGGACAGGGAAGGCCGGGGAGCTGTTTTTT. Complete variable domain (other parts from reference TRBV9 and TRBJ2-2): DSGVTQTPKHLITATGQRVTLRCSPRSGDLSVYWYQQSLDQGLQFLIQYYNGEERAKGNILERFSAQQFPDLHSELNLSSLELGDSALYFCASSTGTGKAGELFFGEGSRLTVL.

This rearrangement joins TRBV9 to TRBJ1-2, with a tentative D call TRBD1 (6 bases). CDR1 and CDR2 from the germline V gene are SGDLS and YYNGEE. This CDR3 contains 17 residues. V shed 3 bases and J shed 3 bases, with 21 bases lying between them. The CDR3 nucleotides are TGTGCCAGCAGCGCCCAAGGGGGGGGTACTATCGACTATGGCTACACCTTC. Encoded protein: CASSAQGGGTIDYGYTF.

The chain combines TRBV19 with TRBJ1-2; 9 positions match TRBD1. The trim removed 6 bases at V and 4 bases at J, leaving 3 bases unmatched. The germline gives CDR1 LNHDA, CDR2 SQIVND (reference sequence). CDR3 length equals 13 residues. CDR3 nucleotide sequence: TGTGCCAGTAGGGAACAGGGGGCCTATGGCTACACCTTC. Translating gives CASREQGAYGYTF. Full variable domain (missing parts from reference TRBV19 and TRBJ1-2): DGGITQSPKYLFRKEGQNVTLSCEQNLNHDAMYWYRQDPGQGLRLIYYSQIVNDFQKGDIAEGYSVSREKKESFPLTVTSAQKNPTAFYLCASREQGAYGYTFGSGTRLTVV.

The V gene is TRBV2, the J gene TRBJ2-7, with D perhaps TRBD1 (5 bases). The CDR3 length is 12 residues. Germline lookup yields CDR1 SNHLY and CDR2 FYNNEI. Between the trimmed V and J ends, which lost 6 bases and 2 bases, there was a span of 8 bases. The CDR3 protein is CASRDIPYEQYF. CDR3 coding DNA: TGTGCCAGCAGGGACATTCCCTACGAGCAGTACTTC.

The chain combines TRBV7-6 with TRBJ1-1; D unclear. Deletions cut 4 bases from V and 6 bases from J, with 9 bases between. This CDR3 is built from 12 residues. CDR1 is SGHVS, CDR2 FNYEAQ, per germline. Here the CDR3 DNA reads TGTGCCAGCAGCTCACTTTCGGCTGAAGCTTTCTTT. The encoded protein is CASSSLSAEAFF.

The gene calls are TRBV2 and TRBJ2-2, with D possibly TRBD1 on 6 matching bases. The CDR3 contains 15 residues. The V end lost 6 bases, the J end lost 2 bases, and 13 bases lay between the germline ends. Per germline, CDR1 SNHLY and CDR2 FYNNEI. The CDR3 region has the DNA TGTGCCAGCAGCCCCCGGACAGTCAACACCGGGGAGCTGTTTTTT. Translated, it gives CASSPRTVNTGELFF.

The chain links TRBV5-4 to TRBJ1-4; possibly TRBD1 for D (5 bases). Deletions cut 0 bases from V and 5 bases from J, with 17 bases between. CDR3 length: 17 residues. Per the germline V gene, CDR1 is SGHNT and CDR2 is YYREEE (reference sequence). Written as DNA, the CDR3 is TGTGCCAGCAGCTTGGCCGGTCAAGGGGCGCGAAATGAAAAACTGTTTTTT. This codes for CASSLAGQGARNEKLFF.

V gene TRBV2 combines with J gene TRBJ1-2; TRBD1 matches at 12 bases. Trimming cost V 6 bases and J 8 bases; bases outside gene matches: 4. This CDR3 is 13 amino acids long. Germline V gene sequence: CDR1 SNHLY, CDR2 FYNNEI. The CDR3 coding sequence is TGTGCCAGCAGGGGACAGGGGGCAGGGGGCTACACCTTC. Translation: CASRGQGAGGYTF.

The chain employs TRBV5-8 and TRBJ2-1; 7 bases align to TRBD1. The CDR3 consists of 15 residues. Germline trimming cut 4 bases from V and 4 bases from J; bases unmatched to any gene: 8. Germline V gene lookup returns CDR1 SGHTS and CDR2 YDEGEE. The CDR3 nucleotides read TGTGCCAGCAGCCGTCCGAGACAGGGATACAATGAGCAGTTCTTC. Encoded protein: CASSRPRQGYNEQFF. The whole variable domain, filled in from reference TRBV5-8 and TRBJ2-1, reads EAGVTQSPTHLIKTRGQQATLRCSPISGHTSVYWYQQALGLGLQFLLWYDEGEERNRGNFPPRFSGRQFPNYSSELNVNALELEDSALYLCASSRPRQGYNEQFFGPGTRLTVL.

The V call is TRBV7-9, the J call TRBJ1-5; D is possibly TRBD1 (5 bases). Germline V gives CDR1 SEHNR, CDR2 FQNEAQ (reference sequence). The CDR3 totals 12 residues. The V and J ends lost 5 bases and 8 bases respectively, with 10 bases between them. For the CDR3, the DNA is TGTGCCAGCAGCCAAGGGGTGGAGCCCCAGCATTTT. It is translated as CASSQGVEPQHF.

The chain has TRBV6-1 and TRBJ2-2; D possibly corresponds to TRBD2 (6 bases). The CDR3 has 14 residues. The V gene lost 5 bases and the J gene lost 6 bases, with 13 bases spanning the gap. The germline V gene has CDR1 MNHNS and CDR2 SASEGT. CDR3 bases: TGTGCCAGCAGTCCCTCAGGGAGGTCCGGGGAGCTGTTTTTT. Translating it yields CASSPSGRSGELFF.